This section outlines one T cell receptor beta chain sequence together with its context. Germline V gene lookup returns CDR1 SGHTA and CDR2 FQGNSA. The CDR3 extends over 15 amino acids. After removal of 3 bases from V and 1 base from J, the junction contained 2 bases not matched to a gene. This entry belongs to a study of T cell changes during pregnancy in multiple sclerosis. Repertoires were generated with immunoSEQ multiplex PCR, while TCRdb's copy carries only in-frame clones and drops some. The data hold over 50,000 clones, with around 92% observed a single time. The receptor's source is a female donor with multiple sclerosis, enrolled in a pregnancy study. J is TRBJ2-2 and V is TRBV7-2, with TRBD1 matching over 7 bases. Source: CD4+ T cells from peripheral blood mononuclear cells, taken after pregnancy. CDR3 loop: CASSFGTVNTGELFF. The CDR3 bases are TGTGCCAGCAGCTTTGGGACAGTGAACACCGGGGAGCTGTTTTTT.